This record concerns one TCR beta chain sequence. Its antigen target is currently unknown. No base quality information exists; no much larger clone differs at one position. Healthy HIV-negative adults with no recently reported acute infections or vaccinations were included as donors. All donors were Caucasian adults living in Nashville, Tennessee, USA. CD4+ T cells were enriched by magnetic negative selection, after which naive cells were positively selected on CD45RA and the negative fraction was taken as the memory subset. Blood was collected by leukapheresis, and PBMCs were isolated by Ficoll-Histopaque density gradient centrifugation and then cryopreserved in liquid nitrogen vapor phase. Analytical flow cytometry was used to check the purity and quantity of every magnetically sorted T cell population. Genomic DNA was isolated from every sorted fraction and measured by UV absorbance on a Nanodrop 2000c.

Using the deep immunoSEQ assay, TCR CDR3 regions were amplified from genomic DNA by multiplex PCR. Extracted genomic DNA from each cell subset was distributed evenly across all wells of several immunoSEQ 96-well plates, and each plate was treated as a replicate. For sorted subsets, 200 to 250 ng genomic DNA, equal to about 30,000 T cell genomes, was loaded into each replicate PCR. The purified libraries were quantified using a Qubit 3.0 fluorometer, sized with a Bioanalyzer 2100, and then quantified again using the KAPA Library Quantification kit. A separate single-read 150-cycle Illumina NextSeq 550 flow cell was used to sequence each immunoSEQ 96-well plate. Per the authors' processing: Because the immunoSEQ output held only junctional sequences and lacked quality scores, the filtering could not match the filtering applied to full-length reads. Sequences were annotated with PyIR, a Python wrapper for IgBLAST v1.9, using IMGT germline references to assign V/J genes and CDR3. Reads were removed for weak V/J assignments (E-value above 1e-6), missing CDR3, stop codons, out-of-frame junctions, or ambiguous translated residues. A V3J clonotype was defined by an identical inferred V gene, J gene, and CDR3 amino acid sequence. Percentage overlap between repertoires was calculated by dividing the number of shared unique clonotypes by the size of the smaller repertoire. Richness of each repertoire was evaluated using RTK rarefaction, the Chao1 estimator, and Recon v2.1 estimates of unobserved clonotypes. OLGA was used to compute generation probabilities for all TCRbeta clonotypes that the gDNA method yielded from a handful of donors. Here the immuneACCESS table is served through TCRdb, limited to in-frame sequences with V and J called. Missing clones are a known gap in these copies; in checked studies unresolved V genes cover under half, and the rest lacks a known reason. Clonal size and the V and J genes are those of that table, whereas D and trimming came from the DNA. In this sample the table shows millions of clones, 85% to 95% of which occur a single time. The ten largest clones take up 0.13% of the sample.

Per the germline V gene (reference sequence), LNHDA is the CDR1 and SQIVND is the CDR2. V lost 7 bases and J lost 7 bases; the stretch between them is 11 bases long. The CDR3 sequence holds 12 residues, the cysteine and phenylalanine included. The read is trimmed to its CDR3 DNA, 36 bases read in frame from base 1. These data come from a study of shared clonotypes between healthy human individuals (dated by TCRdb to the early 2020s). About the full investigation: The cohort comprised a couple of women and three men aged 18 to 49 years. Each donor's leukapheresis produced roughly between roughly 0.9 and 8.9 billion PBMCs. For each donor, CD4 naive and CD4 memory were each run on three plates, CD8 naive on two plates, and CD8 memory on one plate. To increase sequencing depth and limit assay-specific biases, TCR repertoire library preparation and sequencing were carried out by different laboratories using diverse techniques. To estimate repertoire size and how much clonotype sharing occurs between individuals, the study deeply sequenced the blood TCR repertoires of five healthy adults.

General conclusions and limits of the study: Incomplete sequencing was indicated by rarefaction of sorted-subset datasets, despite the large sequencing depth. Approximately 5% of naive CD4, 3.5% of naive CD8, 2.3% of memory CD4, and less than 0.45% of memory CD8 clonotypes were shared across a few donors. Naive subsets generally had larger estimated clonotype richness than memory subsets. Based on pairwise subsampling, the degree of clonotype sharing among donors was expected to be affected by sequencing depth. Sampling was restricted to blood, and TCR repertoires in tissues likely differ from the TCR repertoires found in blood. Because the study included a small number of donors, the genetic and exposure-history diversity represented was limited. Compared with non-shared clonotypes, the clonotypes found in all four sorted-subset donors had higher generation probabilities.

The chain is made from TRBV19 and TRBJ1-5; the D gene assignment is ambiguous. Sequenced: naive CD4+ T cells sorted from blood. Read against the paper, the sample's cell subset or site label means: CD45RA+ positively selected. The sequence came from a man aged 18 to 29 in good health. The CDR3 protein: CASNHRHQPQHF. The DNA sequence is TGTGCCAGTAACCATAGACACCAGCCCCAGCATTTT.